Listed here are 19 T cell receptor beta chains from one sample, sequenced in a study of T cell changes during pregnancy in multiple sclerosis. Profiled with immunoSEQ multiplex PCR; TCRdb holds only in-frame clones, not every one. The sample lists about 60,000 clones, almost 95% occurring once. The input for sequencing was peripheral blood, taken in the first trimester of pregnancy. The source is a female donor with multiple sclerosis, enrolled in a pregnancy study.

The chain uses TRBV14 and TRBJ2-3; TRBD2 is a possible D gene (5 bases). Germline CDR1 reads SGHDN; CDR2 reads FVKESK. V lost 9 bases and J 6 bases, leaving 7 bases between the germline ends. The CDR3 spans 10 residues. CDR3 sequence reads: CARPGDTQYF. Written as DNA, the CDR3 is TGTGCCAGGCCGGGGGATACGCAGTATTTT. Combining the CDR3 with reference TRBV14 and TRBJ2-3 gives the whole variable domain EAGVTQFPSHSVIEKGQTVTLRCDPISGHDNLYWYRRVMGKEIKFLLHFVKESKQDESGMPNNRFLAERTGGTYSTLKVQPAELEDSGVYFCARPGDTQYFGPGTRLTVL.

The CDR3 nucleotides read TGTGCCAGCAGCTTACCTCCGGGACAGGGGCGTTTCTACGAGCAGTACTTC. It translates to CASSLPPGQGRFYEQYF. The J gene is TRBJ2-7, the V gene TRBV5-4; TRBD1 matches at 10 bases. The CDR3 length is 17 residues. The V segment lost 2 bases and the J segment 3 bases; nucleotides outside the gene matches: 11. Germline CDR1 and CDR2: SGHNT and YYREEE (reference sequence).

The chain has TRBV10-3 and TRBJ1-1; maybe TRBD1 (6 bases). Germline CDR1 reads ENHRY; CDR2 reads SYGVKD. V was shortened by 4 bases and J by 4 bases, with 16 bases between the two germline ends. The CDR3 runs 15 residues. The CDR3 DNA sequence: TGTGCCATCAGTGGGGAAAAGGGGGTGAGCACTGAAGCTTTCTTT. Residues: CAISGEKGVSTEAFF.

The chain employs TRBV20-1 and TRBJ1-1; perhaps TRBD1 as D (5 bases). CDR1 and CDR2 from the germline V gene are DFQATT and SNEGSKA (reference sequence). This CDR3 has 10 amino acids. The ends were cut back, 6 bases at V and 8 bases at J, with 10 bases in the middle. CDR3 DNA sequence: TGCAGTGCCTCTTACAGGGAAGCTTTCTTT. Translation gives CSASYREAFF.

V gene TRBV7-9 combines with J gene TRBJ1-2; 8 nucleotides agree with TRBD1. The CDR3 consists of 14 residues. After removal of 5 bases from V and 3 bases from J, the junction contained 5 bases not matched to a gene. Germline V gene data show CDR1 as SEHNR and CDR2 as FQNEAQ (reference sequence). The CDR3 sequence: CASSKQGADYGYTF. The DNA of the CDR3 is TGTGCCAGCAGCAAGCAGGGGGCTGACTATGGCTACACCTTC.

The rearrangement uses TRBV5-1 and TRBJ1-5, with D unresolved. The germline gives CDR1 SGHRS, CDR2 YFSETQ. Trimming pared 0 bases from V and 1 base from J, leaving 5 bases between. The CDR3 runs 14 residues. CDR3 amino acids: CASSLGQSNQPQHF. The CDR3, as DNA: TGCGCCAGCAGCTTGGGTCAGAGCAATCAGCCCCAGCATTTT.

The rearrangement links TRBV4-3 to TRBJ2-5, with 10 nucleotides matching TRBD2. The CDR3 spans 16 residues. In germline, CDR1 is LGHNA, CDR2 YSLEER. The V and J ends lost 3 bases and 5 bases, in that order; junction bases with no gene match: 9. DNA of the CDR3: TGCGCCAGCAGCCACTCCCTAGCGGGGGCCCTCGAGACCCAGTACTTC. Its translation is CASSHSLAGALETQYF.

Remarks on this clone: Other DNA variants within this sample encode the same CDR3. The chain couples TRBV4-3 to TRBJ1-2; tentative D call: TRBD1 (6 bases). The CDR3 length is 14 residues. The V gene lost 0 bases and the J gene lost 5 bases, with 10 bases spanning the gap. Germline V gene sequence: CDR1 LGHNA, CDR2 YSLEER. In nucleotides, the CDR3 is TGCGCCAGCAGCCAAGAGGGGGCGCGATATGGCTACACCTTC. Encoded protein: CASSQEGARYGYTF.

The CDR3 bases are TGTGCCAGCAGCGGAACGACTAGAGGGAGTTTGGATACGCAGTATTTT. Protein product: CASSGTTRGSLDTQYF. The V call is TRBV7-8, the J call TRBJ2-3, with D possibly being TRBD2 (6 bases). The germline CDR1 and CDR2 sequences are SGHVS and FQNEAQ. Between the trimmed V and J ends, which lost 5 bases and 6 bases, there was a span of 21 bases. CDR3 size: 16 residues.

This clone was picked up a small number of times. CDR3 coding DNA: TGTGCCTGGAGTAGTAATTTTCGGGGCTACACCTTC. This codes for CAWSSNFRGYTF. The chain employs TRBV30 and TRBJ1-2; unclear D gene. This CDR3 is built from 12 residues. Trimming removed 2 bases at V and 8 bases at J, with 12 bases between. The germline gives CDR1 GTSNPN, CDR2 SVGIG (reference sequence).

The genes are TRBV9 and TRBJ2-3; 15 bases line up with TRBD2. Per the germline V gene, CDR1 is SGDLS and CDR2 is YYNGEE. CDR3 size: 16 residues. V lost 5 bases and J lost 3; bases outside the gene matches: 4. CDR3 region: CASREGTSGGTDTQYF. CDR3 DNA sequence: TGTGCCAGCAGAGAGGGGACTAGCGGGGGGACAGATACGCAGTATTTT. The variable domain in full, with the rest retrieved from reference TRBV9 and TRBJ2-3, is DSGVTQTPKHLITATGQRVTLRCSPRSGDLSVYWYQQSLDQGLQFLIQYYNGEERAKGNILERFSAQQFPDLHSELNLSSLELGDSALYFCASREGTSGGTDTQYFGPGTRLTVL.

V usage is TRBV19 and J usage is TRBJ2-1; 9 bases agree with TRBD1. The CDR3 has 15 amino acids. Germline values: CDR1 LNHDA, CDR2 SQIVND (reference sequence). The V segment lost 5 bases and the J segment 6 bases; nucleotides outside the gene matches: 8. CDR3 sequence (DNA): TGTGCCAGTAGTTCCGGGACAGGGCCTCCCAATGAGCAGTTCTTC. Residues: CASSSGTGPPNEQFF.

The chain employs TRBV19 and TRBJ2-7; 8 bases map to TRBD1. V gave up 5 bases and J gave up 2 bases; unmatched junction bases: 8. Germline values: CDR1 LNHDA, CDR2 SQIVND (reference sequence). There are 15 residues in the CDR3. CDR3 sequence: CASSYTGTGPYEQYF. CDR3 DNA: TGTGCCAGTAGTTATACCGGGACAGGACCCTACGAGCAGTACTTC.

The CDR3 is CASSEPTGTGGNSNYGYTF. CDR3 coding DNA: TGTGCCAGCAGTGAACCCACGGGAACAGGGGGGAACTCCAACTATGGCTACACCTTC. The J gene is TRBJ1-2, the V gene TRBV2; 8 nucleotides match TRBD1. V dropped 2 bases and J dropped 2; count of bases not matched to a gene: 16. This CDR3 spans 19 amino acids. Germline CDR1 SNHLY, CDR2 FYNNEI.

The chain's CDR3 is CASSLGSNTEAFF. The DNA of the CDR3 is TGTGCCAGCAGCTTGGGCAGTAACACTGAAGCTTTCTTT. J is TRBJ1-1 and V is TRBV11-3; no firm D call. CDR3 size: 13 residues. Germline loops: CDR1 SGHNT, CDR2 YENEEA. Trimming stripped 3 bases from V and 2 bases from J, with 7 bases between.

This sequence joins TRBV6-6 and TRBJ1-4, with 7 nucleotides matching TRBD1. The V and J ends lost 5 bases and 12 bases, in that order; junction bases with no gene match: 9. The CDR3 is made up of 13 amino acids. Germline-derived CDR1 and CDR2 are MNHNY and SVGAGI (reference sequence). The CDR3 region has the DNA TGTGCCAGCAGTCTTGATAGAACAGGGGAACTGTTTTTT. It is translated as CASSLDRTGELFF.

This clone appeared once. The chain couples TRBV19 to TRBJ2-3, with 7 bases fitting TRBD1. Per the germline V gene, CDR1 is LNHDA and CDR2 is SQIVND (reference sequence). This CDR3 contains 15 residues. The trim removed 7 bases at V and 4 bases at J, leaving 11 bases unmatched. The CDR3 DNA sequence: TGTGCCAGTAAGGGGCAGACAGGGAAAGCAGATACGCAGTATTTT. Its translation: CASKGQTGKADTQYF.

V usage is TRBV4-3 and J usage is TRBJ2-7, with D possibly TRBD2 on 5 matching bases. CDR3 length: 13 amino acids. Germline CDR1 and CDR2: LGHNA and YSLEER. Trimming pared 2 bases from V and 6 bases from J, leaving 11 bases between. In DNA, the CDR3 is TGCGCCAGCAGCCAATCTCTGAGGGCCGAGCAGTACTTC. This sequence encodes CASSQSLRAEQYF.

The chain uses TRBV5-5 and TRBJ1-5; TRBD1 might be the D (6 bases). Trimming removed 4 bases from V and 1 base from J, with 15 bases in between. Looked up from germline, CDR1 is SGHKS and CDR2 is YYEKEE (reference sequence). The CDR3 runs 16 residues. As DNA, the CDR3 is TGTGCCAGCAGCCCTAAGGGGGATTCAAGCAATCAGCCCCAGCATTTT. Translating gives CASSPKGDSSNQPQHF.